This entry lists 16 T cell receptor beta chains sequenced from one sample in a study of blood T cell repertoires in COVID-19 (dated by TCRdb to between 2020 and 2021). Library preparation was by the immunoSEQ multiplex PCR assay. Not all clones reach the TCRdb copy of this immuneACCESS table, which keeps in-frame sequences only. Checked studies attribute under half of the gap to unresolved V genes and leave the rest unexplained. The sample table shows approximately 300,000 clones, and 87% are seen once. The ten most abundant clones make up over 2% of the sample. Material: peripheral blood. Receptor source: a woman aged 50 to 60 who had recovered from COVID-19.

This chain links TRBV10-3 with TRBJ2-7, with a possible D match to TRBD2 (5 bases). This CDR3 region has 15 residues. Germline-derived CDR1 and CDR2 are ENHRY and SYGVKD. V was shortened by 3 bases and J by 0 bases, with 12 bases between the two germline ends. CDR3 protein: CAISDSDSHSYEQYF. The CDR3 coding sequence is TGTGCCATCAGTGACTCGGACTCGCACTCCTACGAGCAGTACTTC.

The rearrangement joins TRBV4-3 to TRBJ2-3; 7 positions agree with TRBD2. V lost 0 bases to trimming and J lost 7 bases; unmatched junction nucleotides: 7. Germline values: CDR1 LGHNA, CDR2 YSLEER. The CDR3 has 15 amino acids. The CDR3 loop is CASSQELAGLNTQYF. The CDR3 nucleotides read TGCGCCAGCAGCCAAGAGTTAGCGGGCCTGAATACGCAGTATTTT.

V is TRBV3-1 (or the pseudogene TRBV3-2) and J is TRBJ2-7; 15 nucleotides match TRBD2. This CDR3 has 16 amino acids. Trimming removed 4 bases from V and 2 bases from J; junction bases left unmatched: 3. Germline lookup yields CDR1 LGHDT and CDR2 YNNKEL (reference sequence). The CDR3 loop is CASSPRTSGRAYEQYF. CDR3 coding DNA: TGTGCCAGCAGCCCCCGGACTAGCGGGAGGGCCTACGAGCAGTACTTC.

The rearrangement links TRBV5-1 to TRBJ2-7, with 10 bases lining up with TRBD1. Germline V gene sequence: CDR1 SGHRS, CDR2 YFSETQ. Trimming removed 4 bases from V and 3 bases from J; junction bases left unmatched: 13. The CDR3 covers 17 residues. This chain's CDR3 is CASSLDPPGTGVYEQYF. In DNA form, the CDR3 reads TGCGCCAGCAGCCTGGACCCCCCGGGGACAGGGGTCTACGAGCAGTACTTC.

The gene calls are TRBV2 and TRBJ1-2; 9 bases line up with TRBD1. CDR3 length: 14 amino acids. The V gene's germline CDR1 is SNHLY and CDR2 FYNNEI. V dropped 3 bases and J dropped 7; count of bases not matched to a gene: 6. The CDR3 region has the DNA TGTGCCAGCAGTGACCCCGGGACAGGGTTTGGCTACACCTTC. As protein: CASSDPGTGFGYTF.

This clone was recorded once. This chain joins TRBV29-1 and TRBJ1-2; 12 positions match TRBD1. From germline, CDR1 is SQVTM and CDR2 ANQGSEA. Trimming at V came to 5 bases and at J to 0 bases, leaving 4 bases not matched to a gene. This CDR3 spans 15 amino acids. This CDR3 reads CSVPGTGGSNYGYTF. Written as DNA, the CDR3 is TGCAGCGTTCCCGGGACAGGGGGCTCTAACTATGGCTACACCTTC.

This chain joins TRBV6-2 or TRBV6-3 and TRBJ1-1; no clear D gene. The CDR3 runs 15 residues. Per the germline V gene, CDR1 is MNHEY and CDR2 is SVGEGT. Trimming removed 2 bases at V and 0 bases at J, with 10 bases between. The CDR3 nucleotides are TGTGCCAGCAGTTACCTCCAGGATCTGAACACTGAAGCTTTCTTT. Amino acids: CASSYLQDLNTEAFF.

The genes are TRBV7-2 and TRBJ1-2, with 7 bases aligning to TRBD1. The CDR3 loop spans 13 amino acids. The trim removed 1 base at V and 6 bases at J, leaving 2 bases unmatched. Germline loops: CDR1 SGHTA, CDR2 FQGNSA. The CDR3 sequence: CASSLGTGDGYTF. DNA for the CDR3: TGTGCCAGCAGCTTAGGGACAGGAGATGGCTACACCTTC.

V usage is TRBV4-3 and J usage is TRBJ2-5, with 9 bases aligning to TRBD2. From germline, CDR1 is LGHNA and CDR2 YSLEER. The V segment lost 2 bases and the J segment 4 bases; nucleotides outside the gene matches: 11. This CDR3 spans 17 amino acids. Here the CDR3 reads CASSQSAAGGIVETQYF. The CDR3, as DNA: TGCGCCAGCAGCCAATCGGCAGCGGGAGGAATAGTAGAGACCCAGTACTTC.

This clone was counted only a few times. The chain joins TRBV7-2 to TRBJ1-1, with D possibly being TRBD1 (6 bases). V shed 8 bases and J shed 0 bases, with 10 bases lying between them. Germline CDR1 and CDR2: SGHTA and FQGNSA. The CDR3 is 13 amino acids. The CDR3 DNA follows: TGTGCCAGCCACAGGGAAATGAACACTGAAGCTTTCTTT. Protein: CASHREMNTEAFF.

This clone was seen a handful of times. This chain links TRBV5-1 with TRBJ2-1; 7 nucleotides agree with TRBD2. The CDR3 extends over 19 amino acids. V was clipped by 2 bases and J by 5 bases; unmatched bases: 19. Per germline, CDR1 SGHRS and CDR2 YFSETQ. The CDR3 region has the DNA TGCGCCAGCAGCTTCCCCATGTCTTATGCCGGGACTACGGACAATGAGCAGTTCTTC. This codes for CASSFPMSYAGTTDNEQFF.

This chain connects TRBV28 to TRBJ1-2; 10 positions match TRBD1. The CDR3 sequence is 14 residues long. Looked up from germline, CDR1 is MDHEN and CDR2 is SYDVKM. The trim removed 2 bases at V and 3 bases at J, leaving 0 bases unmatched. In DNA, the CDR3 is TGTGCCAGCAGTTTAGGACAGGGGGACTATGGCTACACCTTC. This encodes CASSLGQGDYGYTF.

The rearrangement links TRBV7-2 to TRBJ1-2, with TRBD1 matching over 7 bases. The CDR3 consists of 15 residues. CDR1 is SGHTA and CDR2 is FQGNSA in the germline V gene. V shed 3 bases, J shed 2 bases, and the junction held 6 bases outside the gene matches. CDR3 nucleotides: TGTGCCAGCAGCTTTGACAGGGAAAAGAACTATGGCTACACCTTC. It codes for CASSFDREKNYGYTF.

This chain joins TRBV12-3 or TRBV12-4 and TRBJ1-2; 8 bases align to TRBD1. The V segment lost 7 bases and the J segment 4 bases; nucleotides outside the gene matches: 5. CDR3 size: 13 residues. This chain's CDR3 is CASNPDRGYGYTF. DNA of the CDR3: TGTGCCAGCAACCCCGACAGGGGCTATGGCTACACCTTC.

In this sample, this clone turned up a few times. The chain uses TRBV13 and TRBJ1-2; a weak D match, TRBD1 (5 bases). CDR1 and CDR2 from the germline V gene are PRHDT and FYEKMQ (reference sequence). CDR3 length: 13 residues. V was pared by 0 bases and J by 8 bases, with 10 bases between. This chain's CDR3 is CASSLGRGMGYTF. For the CDR3, the DNA is TGTGCCAGCAGCTTAGGACGGGGGATGGGCTACACCTTC.

The chain links TRBV9 to TRBJ1-4; D remains unclear. The CDR3 sequence is 16 residues long. Trimming stripped 3 bases from V and 8 bases from J, with 20 bases between. Germline lookup yields CDR1 SGDLS and CDR2 YYNGEE. The CDR3: CASSASLGRAGEKLFF. The DNA of the CDR3 is TGTGCCAGCAGCGCCTCTCTAGGGAGGGCCGGGGAAAAACTGTTTTTT.